The 14 T cell receptor beta chains below come from one sample, sequenced in a study of graft-versus-host responses after intestinal transplantation. Using immunoSEQ multiplex PCR, the repertoire was profiled, and TCRdb retains in-frame clones only, with some absent. The sample includes about 39,000 clones, approximately 95% of them seen just once. This specimen consisted of PBMCs, obtained roughly 780 days after intestinal transplantation. The receptors were sampled from a human patient who received an intestinal transplant, so some T cells may come from the graft donor.

Notes on this clone: The same CDR3 can be traced to other DNA sequences in this sample. The chain has TRBV6-6 and TRBJ1-6; 8 bases agree with TRBD1. Germline V gives CDR1 MNHNY, CDR2 SVGAGI (reference sequence). V dropped 2 bases and J dropped 9; count of bases not matched to a gene: 9. This CDR3 is 16 amino acids long. The CDR3 DNA reads TGTGCCAGCAGTTACCAACGGACAGGGCTGCGTTCACCCCTCCACTTT. Its translation is CASSYQRTGLRSPLHF.

This chain joins TRBV6-6 and TRBJ2-2, with D unresolved. Germline V CDR1 and CDR2: MNHNY, SVGAGI (reference sequence). CDR3 length: 15 residues. Between the trimmed V and J ends, which lost 8 bases and 4 bases, there was a span of 17 bases. CDR3 sequence reads: CASHYVQDRTGELFF. In DNA, the CDR3 is TGTGCCAGCCATTACGTGCAGGACCGCACCGGGGAGCTGTTTTTT.

V is TRBV28 and J is TRBJ2-5; no definite D call. Germline V CDR1 and CDR2: MDHEN, SYDVKM. The CDR3 extends over 14 amino acids. V lost 6 bases to trimming and J lost 2 bases, with 13 bases between them. The CDR3 region is CASSLPPGQETQYF. CDR3 coding DNA: TGTGCCAGCAGCCTACCCCCCGGGCAAGAGACCCAGTACTTC.

For this clone: Distinct nucleotide sequences in the sample also encode this CDR3. This chain uses TRBV29-1 with TRBJ2-7; D unresolved. Germline values: CDR1 SQVTM, CDR2 ANQGSEA. This CDR3 is built from 13 residues. Trimming pared 4 bases from V and 6 bases from J, leaving 16 bases between. The CDR3 coding sequence is TGCAGCGTTGGGGTCCTCGAACCGGGCGAGCAGTACTTC. It translates to CSVGVLEPGEQYF.

This chain joins TRBV5-1 and TRBJ1-2; 7 bases are shared with TRBD1. The V gene end was trimmed by 2 bases and the J gene end by 4 bases; junction bases not matched to a gene: 2. Germline loops: CDR1 SGHRS, CDR2 YFSETQ. This CDR3 has 13 residues. The CDR3 DNA reads TGCGCCAGCAGCTTATCAGGGGGCTATGGCTACACCTTC. Encoded protein: CASSLSGGYGYTF.

The chain joins TRBV29-1 to TRBJ1-2, with D unclear. Trimming took off 4 bases at V and 5 bases at J, with 8 bases between the two ends. The CDR3 length is 11 residues. Germline CDR1 and CDR2: SQVTM and ANQGSEA. The CDR3 is CSVVAEYGYTF. The CDR3 nucleotides read TGCAGCGTTGTCGCTGAGTATGGCTACACCTTC.

The chain joins TRBV6-5 to TRBJ2-5; D is uncertain. The CDR3 contains 8 residues. V shed 9 bases and J shed 7 bases, with 3 bases lying between them. CDR1 is MNHEY, CDR2 SVGAGI, per germline. The CDR3: CARRTQYF. The CDR3 region has the DNA TGTGCCAGGCGGACCCAGTACTTC.

A single count supports this clone. The V and J genes are TRBV6-1 and TRBJ2-7; 9 nucleotides line up with TRBD2. Germline assignment: CDR1 MNHNS and CDR2 SASEGT. The trim removed 6 bases at V and 3 bases at J, leaving 6 bases unmatched. The CDR3 sequence is 14 residues long. The CDR3 reads CASRLTSGLYEQYF. CDR3 nucleotides: TGTGCCAGCAGATTGACTAGCGGACTCTACGAGCAGTACTTC.

The chain combines TRBV4-1 with TRBJ2-1; TRBD2 might be the D (5 bases). The CDR3 runs 16 residues. CDR1 and CDR2 (germline): MGHRA, YSYEKL. V lost 5 bases and J lost 8, with 22 bases in between. In DNA, the CDR3 is TGCGCCAGCAGCTTTGGACCGGGATCCCCGATGGATGAGCAGTTCTTC. Protein sequence: CASSFGPGSPMDEQFF.

The V call is TRBV7-9, the J call TRBJ1-1; D unclear. V lost 6 bases to trimming and J lost 4 bases, with 12 bases between them. CDR1 and CDR2 from the germline V gene are SEHNR and FQNEAQ (reference sequence). This CDR3 has 13 amino acids. CDR3 loop: CASRHTPGTEAFF. CDR3 coding DNA: TGTGCCAGCAGACATACCCCGGGCACTGAAGCTTTCTTT.

This clone is medium-sized. V and J are TRBV7-6 and TRBJ1-2; no reliable D call. Per germline, CDR1 SGHVS and CDR2 FNYEAQ. V dropped 5 bases and J dropped 3 bases, with 10 bases sitting between them. This CDR3 has 13 residues. The CDR3 coding sequence is TGTGCCAGCAGCGGTAACACCTACTATGGCTACACCTTC. It codes for CASSGNTYYGYTF.

In its sample, this clone was seen a few times. The rearrangement uses TRBV10-1 and TRBJ1-1; TRBD1 might be the D (5 bases). The CDR3 spans 14 residues. The V end lost 3 bases, the J end lost 0 bases, and 8 bases lay between the germline ends. Per the germline V gene, CDR1 is WNHNN and CDR2 is SYGVQD (reference sequence). CDR3 loop: CASSDGTVNTEAFF. The CDR3 bases are TGCGCCAGCAGTGACGGGACGGTGAACACTGAAGCTTTCTTT.

This rearrangement joins TRBV18 to TRBJ1-3, with unresolved D. This CDR3 has 13 amino acids. In germline, CDR1 is KGHSH, CDR2 LQKENI. The germline V and J ends were trimmed by 6 bases and 0 bases, with 6 bases remaining between them. Here the CDR3 DNA reads TGTGCCAGCTCCCTGGACTCTGGAAACACCATATATTTT. Protein product: CASSLDSGNTIYF. The variable domain in full, completed from reference TRBV18 and TRBJ1-3, reads NAGVMQNPRHLVRRRGQEARLRCSPMKGHSHVYWYRQLPEEGLKFMVYLQKENIIDESGMPKERFSAEFPKEGPSILRIQQVVRGDSAAYFCASSLDSGNTIYFGEGSWLTVV.

CDR3 sequence (DNA): TGTGCCAGCAGCTTGTTGTCTTGGGGTAATGCCTATGGCTACACCTTC. Protein: CASSLLSWGNAYGYTF. This chain connects TRBV5-6 to TRBJ1-2, with D uncertain. Deletions cut 1 base from V and 4 bases from J, with 17 bases between. The CDR3 runs to 16 residues. Germline V lookup: CDR1 SGHDT, CDR2 YYEEEE.